These 31 T cell receptor beta chains were sequenced from one sample in a study of technical replicates of blood from four donors. TCRdb's table, derived via immunoSEQ multiplex PCR, lists solely in-frame clones and lacks some. The table has about 73,000 clones, roughly nine tenths seen once. Sample: PBMCs. The receptors here all came from a human donor in good health. Some clones in this sample may be carry-over from other donors' samples.

The genes are TRBV7-2 and TRBJ2-7, with TRBD2 identical over 14 bases. Germline values: CDR1 SGHTA, CDR2 FQGNSA. The CDR3 runs 17 residues. Trimming at V came to 3 bases and at J to 1 base, leaving 5 bases not matched to a gene. The CDR3 DNA follows: TGTGCCAGCAGCTTGGGGACTAGCGGGAGCTTTTCCTACGAGCAGTACTTC. Amino acids: CASSLGTSGSFSYEQYF.

The gene calls are TRBV6-6 and TRBJ1-3; D is undetermined. V lost 6 bases to trimming and J lost 1 base, with 13 bases between them. CDR1 MNHNY and CDR2 SVGAGI come from the germline V gene (reference sequence). This CDR3 region has 15 residues. Here the CDR3 DNA reads TGTGCCAGCAGCTCAGGAGGGAGGTCTGGAAACACCATATATTTT. Translated, it gives CASSSGGRSGNTIYF.

The CDR3 protein is CATSRDGDTGSGYTF. As DNA, the CDR3 is TGTGCCACCAGCAGAGATGGTGATACGGGGAGTGGCTACACCTTC. V and J are TRBV15 and TRBJ1-2; unclear D gene. This CDR3 spans 15 amino acids. Germline CDR1 is LNHNV and CDR2 is YYDKDF (reference sequence). With 0 bases removed from V and 7 bases from J, the gap between germline ends came to 15 bases.

This clone was seen more than once but under ten times. The rearrangement joins TRBV18 to TRBJ1-1; D not certain. The CDR3 spans 12 residues. The V gene lost 3 bases and the J gene lost 8 bases, with 10 bases spanning the gap. Per the germline V gene, CDR1 is KGHSH and CDR2 is LQKENI. The chain's CDR3 is CASSPSRQEAFF. The CDR3 DNA reads as TGTGCCAGCTCACCCTCTAGGCAGGAAGCTTTCTTT. The complete variable domain, with remaining parts taken from reference TRBV18 and TRBJ1-1, reads NAGVMQNPRHLVRRRGQEARLRCSPMKGHSHVYWYRQLPEEGLKFMVYLQKENIIDESGMPKERFSAEFPKEGPSILRIQQVVRGDSAAYFCASSPSRQEAFFGQGTRLTVV.

V gene TRBV5-4 combines with J gene TRBJ1-4; 7 bases agree with TRBD1. V shed 1 base, J shed 3 bases, and the junction held 0 bases outside the gene matches. The CDR3 has 14 residues. Germline values: CDR1 SGHNT, CDR2 YYREEE (reference sequence). The CDR3 region has the DNA TGTGCCAGCAGCTTGACAGGGGCTAATGAAAAACTGTTTTTT. Its protein is CASSLTGANEKLFF.

A single count supports this clone. This chain links TRBV19 with TRBJ1-3; D not resolved. The CDR3 length is 14 residues. The germline CDR1 and CDR2 sequences are LNHDA and SQIVND (reference sequence). V lost 5 bases, J lost 0 bases, and 8 bases lay in between. The CDR3 nucleotides are TGTGCCAGTAGTCTAACCTTCTCTGGAAACACCATATATTTT. Its protein product is CASSLTFSGNTIYF. Variable domain in full (rest from reference TRBV19 and TRBJ1-3): DGGITQSPKYLFRKEGQNVTLSCEQNLNHDAMYWYRQDPGQGLRLIYYSQIVNDFQKGDIAEGYSVSREKKESFPLTVTSAQKNPTAFYLCASSLTFSGNTIYFGEGSWLTVV.

The chain couples TRBV5-1 to TRBJ2-5; the match to TRBD1 covers 7 bases. CDR3 length: 14 residues. Germline-derived CDR1 and CDR2 are SGHRS and YFSETQ. J lost 2 bases, V lost 5 bases, and 6 bases had no gene match. The CDR3 here is CASSSQGVQETQYF. DNA for the CDR3: TGCGCCAGCAGTAGCCAGGGGGTACAAGAGACCCAGTACTTC. Drawing the rest from reference TRBV5-1 and TRBJ2-5, the complete variable domain is KAGVTQTPRYLIKTRGQQVTLSCSPISGHRSVSWYQQTPGQGLQFLFEYFSETQRNKGNFPGRFSGRQFSNSRSEMNVSTLELGDSALYLCASSSQGVQETQYFGPGTRLLVL.

J is TRBJ2-7 and V is TRBV19; 12 positions agree with TRBD1. CDR3 size: 15 residues. In germline, CDR1 is LNHDA, CDR2 SQIVND (reference sequence). V was clipped by 5 bases and J by 4 bases; unmatched bases: 6. In nucleotides, the CDR3 is TGTGCCAGTAGTCTCGGGACAGGGGGCGCGTACGAGCAGTACTTC. This translates into CASSLGTGGAYEQYF.

The chain couples TRBV10-3 to TRBJ2-1, with 9 bases fitting TRBD2. Germline V gives CDR1 ENHRY, CDR2 SYGVKD. V was pared by 6 bases and J by 10 bases, with 16 bases of the junction left unmatched. The CDR3 length is 16 residues. Here the CDR3 DNA reads TGTGCCATCAGGGACGGAGCGGGGGGTGGGTCCAGGGAGCAGTTCTTC. Translating it yields CAIRDGAGGGSREQFF.

This chain uses TRBV11-2 with TRBJ2-4, with D possibly TRBD1 on 8 matching bases. Trimming removed 1 base at V and 9 bases at J, with 19 bases between. This CDR3 contains 16 residues. Germline loops: CDR1 SGHAT, CDR2 FQNNGV. The CDR3 spells CASSLVGGTGFGIQYF. In DNA form, the CDR3 reads TGTGCCAGCAGCTTAGTGGGAGGGACAGGATTCGGCATTCAGTACTTC.

The chain combines TRBV6-5 with TRBJ1-2; a weak D match, TRBD1 (6 bases). Germline CDR1 reads MNHEY; CDR2 reads SVGAGI. The CDR3 is 15 amino acids. Trimming left V 6 bases short and J 5 bases short, with 19 bases between. The CDR3 sequence: CASRSSRTGYYGYTF. The CDR3 DNA reads TGTGCCAGCAGGAGCTCAAGAACAGGGTATTATGGCTACACCTTC.

CDR3 DNA sequence: TGTGCCAGCAGTCCGATCCCTAGAGGGAACTATGGCTACACCTTC. Protein: CASSPIPRGNYGYTF. The chain has TRBV27 and TRBJ1-2; D uncertain. Germline lookup yields CDR1 MNHEY and CDR2 SMNVEV (reference sequence). The CDR3 contains 15 residues. The ends were cut back, 5 bases at V and 2 bases at J, with 15 bases in the middle.

The V call is TRBV2, the J call TRBJ2-1; a weak D match, TRBD2 (5 bases). V was cut by 6 bases and J by 5 bases, with 17 bases left in between. The germline gives CDR1 SNHLY, CDR2 FYNNEI. The CDR3 consists of 15 residues. CDR3 DNA: TGTGCCAGCAGCCCCCCGAGGGCAGAAGACAATGAGCAGTTCTTC. Translation gives CASSPPRAEDNEQFF.

The V and J genes are TRBV29-1 and TRBJ1-2; TRBD1 matches at 7 bases. Germline lookup yields CDR1 SQVTM and CDR2 ANQGSEA. The CDR3 sequence is 13 residues long. Losses at the gene ends were 6 bases for V and 4 bases for J; bases not matched to a gene: 8. CDR3: CSVEQGTTYGYTF. CDR3 sequence (DNA): TGCAGCGTCGAACAGGGGACCACCTATGGCTACACCTTC.

The CDR3 loop reads CASSILTGYGYTF. In DNA form, the CDR3 reads TGTGCCAGTAGTATTTTGACAGGCTATGGCTACACCTTC. The chain couples TRBV19 to TRBJ1-2, with D possibly matching TRBD1 (6 bases). From germline, CDR1 is LNHDA and CDR2 SQIVND (reference sequence). The V end was cut by 3 bases, the J end by 4 bases, with 9 bases between. The CDR3 length is 13 residues.

The chain has TRBV4-2 and TRBJ2-3; 9 bases align to TRBD2. V was pared by 3 bases and J by 1 base, with 2 bases of the junction left unmatched. Germline V lookup: CDR1 LGHNA, CDR2 YNFKEQ. CDR3 length equals 15 residues. As DNA, the CDR3 is TGTGCCAGCAGCCACTCTAGCGGGGGCACAGATACGCAGTATTTT. Amino acid sequence: CASSHSSGGTDTQYF.

The chain couples TRBV18 to TRBJ2-7; D may be TRBD2 (7 bases). Trimming pared 6 bases from V and 3 bases from J, leaving 12 bases between. In germline, CDR1 is KGHSH, CDR2 LQKENI. The CDR3 loop spans 13 amino acids. Written as DNA, the CDR3 is TGTGCCAGCTCTGCGGGGGCCGGCTACGAGCAGTACTTC. This sequence encodes CASSAGAGYEQYF.

This clone was observed once. This sequence joins TRBV7-3 and TRBJ2-3; 9 nucleotides agree with TRBD2. Trimming at V came to 1 base and at J to 3 bases, leaving 2 bases not matched to a gene. The CDR3 runs 15 residues. Germline CDR1 and CDR2: SGHTA and FQGTGA. The CDR3 region is CASSLSSGRTDTQYF. The CDR3 DNA is TGTGCCAGCAGCTTAAGTAGCGGGAGAACAGATACGCAGTATTTT.

This chain links TRBV5-1 with TRBJ2-1; 7 nucleotides agree with TRBD2. This CDR3 comprises 15 residues. J lost 2 bases, V lost 5 bases, and 7 bases had no gene match. CDR1 is SGHRS and CDR2 is YFSETQ in the germline V gene. CDR3 region: CASRQGGSTYNEQFF. DNA for the CDR3: TGCGCCAGCAGGCAGGGCGGGAGCACCTACAATGAGCAGTTCTTC.

The chain links TRBV11-1 to TRBJ2-1; 7 bases align to TRBD2. Losses at the gene ends were 4 bases for V and 1 base for J; bases not matched to a gene: 4. The CDR3 extends over 15 amino acids. Germline CDR1 is SGHAT and CDR2 is FQDESV (reference sequence). The CDR3 nucleotides read TGTGCCAGCAGCTCCAATAGCGGGTCCTACAATGAGCAGTTCTTC. Translating gives CASSSNSGSYNEQFF.

The genes are TRBV7-9 and TRBJ2-7; TRBD1 agrees at 7 bases. The CDR3 contains 16 residues. Per the germline V gene, CDR1 is SEHNR and CDR2 is FQNEAQ (reference sequence). Trimming took 5 bases from V and 4 from J; bases not matched to a gene: 14. In DNA form, the CDR3 reads TGTGCCAGCAGCCCCCTCGAAGGGGGCGCCTCATACGAGCAGTACTTC. This encodes CASSPLEGGASYEQYF.

V is TRBV2 and J is TRBJ1-2; no clear D gene. CDR3 size: 12 residues. The germline V gene encodes CDR1 SNHLY and CDR2 FYNNEI. V was cut by 4 bases and J by 2 bases, with 5 bases left in between. CDR3 bases: TGTGCCAGCAGTGTCTCGAACTATGGCTACACCTTC. Residues: CASSVSNYGYTF.

The J gene is TRBJ2-7, the V gene TRBV11-2; 10 bases match TRBD2. The CDR3 consists of 14 residues. Germline CDR1 is SGHAT and CDR2 is FQNNGV. Losses at the gene ends were 2 bases for V and 6 bases for J; bases not matched to a gene: 4. Here the CDR3 DNA reads TGTGCCAGCAGCTTACCTAGCGGGAGAGGCGAGCAGTACTTC. It is translated as CASSLPSGRGEQYF.

J is TRBJ1-4 and V is TRBV13, with TRBD1 matching 7 bases. The germline gives CDR1 PRHDT, CDR2 FYEKMQ (reference sequence). This CDR3 has 14 amino acids. After removal of 4 bases from V and 4 bases from J, the junction contained 3 bases not matched to a gene. The CDR3 nucleotides are TGTGCCAGCAGCTGGGGACAGATTAATGAAAAACTGTTTTTT. Translation: CASSWGQINEKLFF.

The gene calls are TRBV5-1 and TRBJ2-1; 9 bases map to TRBD2. CDR3 length equals 15 residues. Germline V gene lookup returns CDR1 SGHRS and CDR2 YFSETQ. V gave up 4 bases and J gave up 9 bases; unmatched junction bases: 11. The CDR3, as DNA: TGCGCCAGCAGCGTGACTAGCGGTCTTGTGGGTGAGCAGTTCTTC. Translating gives CASSVTSGLVGEQFF.

J is TRBJ1-1 and V is TRBV18, with TRBD1 as a possible D gene (6 bases). The CDR3 length is 14 residues. CDR1 KGHSH and CDR2 LQKENI come from the germline V gene. The V end was cut by 0 bases, the J end by 6 bases, with 11 bases between. DNA for the CDR3: TGTGCCAGCTCACCACCACGGGGGGCAGCTGAAGCTTTCTTT. Its protein is CASSPPRGAAEAFF. Drawing the rest from reference TRBV18 and TRBJ1-1, the complete variable domain is NAGVMQNPRHLVRRRGQEARLRCSPMKGHSHVYWYRQLPEEGLKFMVYLQKENIIDESGMPKERFSAEFPKEGPSILRIQQVVRGDSAAYFCASSPPRGAAEAFFGQGTRLTVV.

The CDR3 reads CASSIGGAQETQYF. CDR3 nucleotide sequence: TGTGCCAGTAGTATCGGGGGGGCGCAGGAGACCCAGTACTTC. This rearrangement joins TRBV19 to TRBJ2-5; 8 positions agree with TRBD2. Germline V gene lookup returns CDR1 LNHDA and CDR2 SQIVND (reference sequence). The junction had 5 bases not matched to a gene; V was cut back by 3 bases and J by 5 bases. The CDR3 sequence is 14 residues long.

This clone has a single count. V usage is TRBV5-4 and J usage is TRBJ2-3; D is possibly TRBD1 (5 bases). There are 13 residues in the CDR3. Germline V gene lookup returns CDR1 SGHNT and CDR2 YYREEE (reference sequence). The ends were cut back, 2 bases at V and 4 bases at J, with 8 bases in the middle. CDR3 sequence (DNA): TGTGCCAGCAGCTTCCGACAGCCAGATACGCAGTATTTT. It codes for CASSFRQPDTQYF.

In its sample, this clone was seen once. CDR3 residues: CASSLAPGQASSYNEQFF. CDR3 coding DNA: TGTGCCAGCAGCTTAGCACCCGGACAGGCGAGCTCCTACAATGAGCAGTTCTTC. This chain links TRBV7-9 with TRBJ2-1, with 7 nucleotides matching TRBD1. The CDR3 has 18 amino acids. CDR1 is SEHNR, CDR2 FQNEAQ, per germline (reference sequence). With V trimmed by 0 bases and J by 0 bases, 8 bases remained unmatched.

The genes are TRBV4-2 and TRBJ2-2; 10 bases are shared with TRBD2. CDR3 length: 17 residues. V was clipped by 6 bases and J by 0 bases; unmatched bases: 7. Germline V gene lookup returns CDR1 LGHNA and CDR2 YNFKEQ. This CDR3 reads CASRISGGNSNTGELFF. CDR3 in DNA: TGTGCCAGCAGGATTAGCGGGGGGAACTCGAACACCGGGGAGCTGTTTTTT.

The rearrangement links TRBV11-2 to TRBJ2-7, with D perhaps TRBD1 (5 bases). Germline lookup yields CDR1 SGHAT and CDR2 FQNNGV. Deletions cut 5 bases from V and 2 bases from J, with 19 bases between. The CDR3 covers 16 residues. CDR3 sequence (DNA): TGTGCCAGCAGCCTCTTTGGGGCCCTCGGCCCCTACGAGCAGTACTTC. Protein sequence: CASSLFGALGPYEQYF.